This entry lists 10 T cell receptor beta chains sequenced from one sample in a study of cytotoxic CD8 clonotypes in ibrutinib-treated CLL. The repertoire was sequenced with immunoSEQ multiplex PCR; TCRdb's copy has only in-frame clones and lacks some. Altogether about 68,000 clones are present, 68% being singletons, with the ten largest covering 5.7%. Specimen: PBMCs, collected after 12 months of ibrutinib treatment. These receptors came from a human donor with chronic lymphocytic leukemia.

The chain recombines TRBV9 with TRBJ2-7; D is unresolved. The CDR3 length is 19 residues. The V gene's germline CDR1 is SGDLS and CDR2 YYNGEE. Trimming shortened V by 3 bases and J by 2 bases, and 27 bases separated the two germline ends. Written as DNA, the CDR3 is TGTGCCAGCAGCGCGGCCGCCCCAGACAAGGGAAAAGGGACCTACGAGCAGTACTTC. The encoded protein is CASSAAAPDKGKGTYEQYF.

The chain uses TRBV19 and TRBJ1-3; tentatively, D is TRBD1 (5 bases). V was clipped by 4 bases and J by 2 bases, with 15 bases between them. The CDR3 is 16 amino acids. In germline, CDR1 is LNHDA, CDR2 SQIVND (reference sequence). DNA of the CDR3: TGTGCCAGTAGTAGGGGGGAAGTGGGCCCTGGAAACACCATATATTTT. As protein: CASSRGEVGPGNTIYF.

This sequence joins TRBV5-8 and TRBJ2-3; D unresolved. V shed 0 bases and J shed 2 bases, with 10 bases lying between them. Germline V gene sequence: CDR1 SGHTS, CDR2 YDEGEE. This CDR3 is 15 amino acids long. CDR3 sequence: CASSLGQRSTDTQYF. CDR3 DNA: TGTGCCAGCAGCTTGGGACAAAGATCCACAGATACGCAGTATTTT.

In its sample, this clone was seen once. This chain joins TRBV5-1 and TRBJ1-2; maybe TRBD1 (6 bases). V was trimmed by 0 bases and J by 8 bases, leaving 20 bases between them. Germline V lookup: CDR1 SGHRS, CDR2 YFSETQ. The CDR3 is made up of 16 amino acids. The CDR3 sequence is CASSLGGTTPDEGYTF. In DNA form, the CDR3 reads TGCGCCAGCAGCTTGGGGGGGACAACTCCTGATGAGGGCTACACCTTC.

The chain is built from TRBV7-6 and TRBJ2-7, with 9 bases identical to TRBD2. The junction had 7 bases not matched to a gene; V was cut back by 1 base and J by 6 bases. The CDR3 has 15 residues. Germline CDR1 is SGHVS and CDR2 is FNYEAQ. The CDR3 sequence is CASSLVGAGGGEQYF. The CDR3 nucleotides read TGTGCCAGCAGCTTAGTCGGAGCGGGGGGAGGCGAGCAGTACTTC. Complete variable domain (other parts from reference TRBV7-6 and TRBJ2-7): GAGVSQSPRYKVTKRGQDVALRCDPISGHVSLYWYRQALGQGPEFLTYFNYEAQQDKSGLPNDRFSAERPEGSISTLTIQRTEQRDSAMYRCASSLVGAGGGEQYFGPGTRLTVT.

DNA for the CDR3: TGTGCCACCAGCAGATTACAGGGCGGGGGCTTCACTGAAGCTTTCTTT. Its protein is CATSRLQGGGFTEAFF. J is TRBJ1-1 and V is TRBV15; a possible D gene is TRBD1 (6 bases). The CDR3 runs 16 residues. The V gene's germline CDR1 is LNHNV and CDR2 YYDKDF (reference sequence). V was clipped by 2 bases and J by 4 bases, with 17 bases between them. Based on the CDR3 plus reference TRBV15 and TRBJ1-1, the full variable domain is DAMVIQNPRYQVTQFGKPVTLSCSQTLNHNVMYWYQQKSSQAPKLLFHYYDKDFNNEADTPDNFQSRRPNTSFCFLDIRSPGLGDTAMYLCATSRLQGGGFTEAFFGQGTRLTVV.

This clone was detected a few times. This chain joins TRBV7-2 and TRBJ2-7; D ambiguous. CDR3 length: 11 residues. Trimming took 5 bases from V and 0 from J, leaving 2 bases between them. Germline-derived CDR1 and CDR2 are SGHTA and FQGNSA. The CDR3 sequence: CASSHSYEQYF. The CDR3 DNA follows: TGTGCCAGCAGCCACTCCTACGAGCAGTACTTC.

The chain links TRBV28 to TRBJ2-3, with 11 nucleotides matching TRBD2. The germline V gene encodes CDR1 MDHEN and CDR2 SYDVKM. The CDR3 totals 15 residues. V lost 7 bases, J lost 5 bases, and 8 bases stayed unmatched. The CDR3 region is CASTSVAGGQDTQYF. CDR3 nucleotides: TGTGCCAGCACCTCAGTAGCGGGGGGGCAAGATACGCAGTATTTT.

The sample holds a few counts of this clone. The J gene is TRBJ2-2, the V gene TRBV19; no clear D gene. Germline loops: CDR1 LNHDA, CDR2 SQIVND (reference sequence). The CDR3 is 16 amino acids. The V gene lost 4 bases and the J gene lost 3 bases, with 15 bases spanning the gap. The CDR3 DNA is TGTGCCAGTAGTAACCCGCAAGGACGGGACACCGGGGAGCTGTTTTTT. It translates to CASSNPQGRDTGELFF.

This clone came up a few times. V is TRBV5-1 and J is TRBJ1-2; D is undetermined. V was trimmed by 0 bases and J by 6 bases, leaving 12 bases between them. The germline V gene encodes CDR1 SGHRS and CDR2 YFSETQ. The CDR3 consists of 14 residues. The CDR3 sequence is CASSLGWTPDGYTF. The CDR3 region has the DNA TGCGCCAGCAGCTTGGGTTGGACGCCTGATGGCTACACCTTC.